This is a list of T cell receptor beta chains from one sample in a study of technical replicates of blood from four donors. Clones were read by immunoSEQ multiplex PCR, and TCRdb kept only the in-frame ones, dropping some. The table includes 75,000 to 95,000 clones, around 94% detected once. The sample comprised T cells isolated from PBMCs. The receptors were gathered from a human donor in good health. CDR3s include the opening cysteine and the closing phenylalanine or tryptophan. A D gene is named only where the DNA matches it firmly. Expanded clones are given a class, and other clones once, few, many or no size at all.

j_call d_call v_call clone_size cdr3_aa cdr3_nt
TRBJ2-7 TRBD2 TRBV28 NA CASSAPGLAGGRGEQYF TGTGCCAGCAGTGCCCCGGGACTAGCGGGAGGTCGTGGCGAGCAGTACTTC
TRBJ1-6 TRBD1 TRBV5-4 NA CASSSTGASFHSPLHF TGTGCCAGCAGCTCGACAGGGGCCAGTTTTCACTCACCCCTCCACTTT
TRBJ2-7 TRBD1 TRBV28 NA CASRLIATGGAYEQYF TGTGCCAGCAGACTCATCGCCACAGGGGGTGCTTATGAGCAGTACTTC
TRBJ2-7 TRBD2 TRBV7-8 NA CASSTGQAGLAGVRYEQYF TGTGCCAGCAGCACTGGACAGGCTGGACTAGCGGGAGTTCGATACGAGCAGTACTTC
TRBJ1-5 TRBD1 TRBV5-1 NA CASSLGQGINQPQHF TGCGCCAGCAGCTTGGGACAGGGGATAAATCAGCCCCAGCATTTT
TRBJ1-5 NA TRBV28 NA CASSFIMSGLNQPQHF TGTGCCAGCAGTTTTATTATGTCAGGGCTCAATCAGCCCCAGCATTTT
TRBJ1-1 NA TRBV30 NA CAWNPGVTEAFF TGTGCCTGGAATCCAGGGGTAACTGAAGCTTTCTTT
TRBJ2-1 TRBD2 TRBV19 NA CASSITGRASEGEQFF TGTGCCAGTAGTATAACCGGGAGGGCCTCTGAGGGGGAGCAGTTCTTC
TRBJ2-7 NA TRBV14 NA CASSQAMGGAGEQYF TGTGCCAGCAGCCAAGCCATGGGGGGAGCGGGTGAGCAGTACTTC
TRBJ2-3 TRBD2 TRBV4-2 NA CASSQDQPSGSYTDTQYF TGTGCCAGCAGCCAAGATCAACCTAGCGGGAGTTATACAGATACGCAGTATTTT
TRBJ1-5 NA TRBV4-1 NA CASSHSTDPRRVGQGFRQPQHF TGCGCCAGCAGCCACTCTACGGACCCCCGGAGGGTGGGCCAGGGTTTCCGTCAGCCCCAGCATTTT
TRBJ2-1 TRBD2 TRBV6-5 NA CASSYRGVGFF TGTGCCAGCAGTTACCGGGGGGTTGGGTTCTTC
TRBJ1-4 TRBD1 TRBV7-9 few CASSVTGGNEKLFF TGTGCCAGCAGCGTGACAGGGGGGAATGAAAAACTGTTTTTT
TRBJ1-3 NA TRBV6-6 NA CASSSGTLGNTIYF TGTGCCAGCAGCTCTGGGACACTTGGAAACACCATATATTTT
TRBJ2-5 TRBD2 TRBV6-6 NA CASRLAGGLETQYF TGTGCCAGCAGGCTAGCGGGGGGGCTGGAGACCCAGTACTTC
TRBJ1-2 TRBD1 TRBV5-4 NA CASSFILDRGHGYTF TGTGCCAGCAGCTTTATCCTCGACAGGGGGCACGGCTACACCTTC
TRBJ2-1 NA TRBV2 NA CASRPDGDEQFF TGTGCCAGCAGGCCAGACGGGGATGAGCAGTTCTTC
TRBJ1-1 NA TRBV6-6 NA CASRRDTEAFF TGTGCCAGCAGGAGGGACACTGAAGCTTTCTTT
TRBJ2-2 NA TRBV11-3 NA CASSSRANTGELFF TGTGCCAGCAGCTCGAGGGCGAACACCGGGGAGCTGTTTTTT
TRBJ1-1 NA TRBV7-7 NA CASSSTVNTEAFF TGTGCCAGCAGCTCTACAGTGAACACTGAAGCTTTCTTT
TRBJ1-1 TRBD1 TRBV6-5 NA CASSYLLQGAKTEAFF TGTGCCAGCAGTTACCTATTACAGGGGGCGAAGACTGAAGCTTTCTTT
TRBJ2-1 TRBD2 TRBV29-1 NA CSGQTSGRANEQFF TGCAGCGGACAAACTAGCGGGAGGGCCAATGAGCAGTTCTTC
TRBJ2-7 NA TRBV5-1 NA CASSLQGPEDPYEQYF TGCGCCAGCAGCCTTCAGGGCCCTGAAGACCCCTACGAGCAGTACTTC
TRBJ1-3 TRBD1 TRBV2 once CASRDRSTGNTIYF TGTGCCAGCCGGGACAGGTCAACCGGAAACACCATATATTTT
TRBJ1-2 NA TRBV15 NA CATSTQGNYGYTF TGTGCCACCAGCACTCAGGGGAACTATGGCTACACCTTC
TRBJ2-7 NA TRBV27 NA CASSRRDTYEQYF TGTGCCAGCAGTCGCCGGGACACCTACGAGCAGTACTTC
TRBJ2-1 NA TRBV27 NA CASSLSGNPWDEQFF TGTGCCAGCAGTTTAAGCGGTAACCCATGGGATGAGCAGTTCTTC
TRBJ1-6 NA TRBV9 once CASSGLGGPRNSPLHF TGTGCCAGCAGCGGCCTGGGGGGACCGCGAAATTCACCCCTCCACTTT
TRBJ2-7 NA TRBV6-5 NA CASSYTTSGSHEQYF TGTGCCAGCAGTTACACGACTAGTGGTTCCCACGAGCAGTACTTC
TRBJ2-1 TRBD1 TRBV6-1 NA CASSTQGDNEQFF TGTGCCAGCAGTACGCAGGGGGACAATGAGCAGTTCTTC
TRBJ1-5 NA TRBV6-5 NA CASSYWGGAQHF TGTGCCAGCAGTTACTGGGGGGGGGCCCAGCATTTT
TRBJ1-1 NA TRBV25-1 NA CASSSTPVGDITFF TGTGCCAGCAGTTCAACCCCGGTGGGGGACATAACTTTCTTT
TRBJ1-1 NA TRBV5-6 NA CASSLDMGTLNTEAFF TGTGCCAGCAGCTTGGATATGGGCACCCTGAACACTGAAGCTTTCTTT
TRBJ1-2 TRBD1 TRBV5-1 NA CASASTGTDYGYTF TGCGCCAGTGCCTCTACCGGGACAGACTATGGCTACACCTTC
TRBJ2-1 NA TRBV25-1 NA CASSDPAGINEQFF TGTGCCAGCAGTGATCCGGCAGGGATCAATGAGCAGTTCTTC
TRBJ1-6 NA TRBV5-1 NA CASSSFGGGGDNSPLHF TGCGCCAGCAGCTCCTTCGGGGGTGGGGGGGATAATTCACCCCTCCACTTT
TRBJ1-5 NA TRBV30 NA CAWWGHRTTSNQPQHF TGTGCCTGGTGGGGGCACAGGACGACTAGCAATCAGCCCCAGCATTTT
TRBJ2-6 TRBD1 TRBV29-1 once CSVQQGTGANVLTF TGCAGCGTACAACAGGGGACTGGGGCCAACGTCCTGACTTTC
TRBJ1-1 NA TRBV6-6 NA CASSPTRDNTEAFF TGTGCCAGCAGCCCTACGCGGGACAACACTGAAGCTTTCTTT
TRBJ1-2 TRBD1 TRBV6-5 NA CASGQGYYGYTF TGTGCCAGCGGACAGGGGTACTATGGCTACACCTTC
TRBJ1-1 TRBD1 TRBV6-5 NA CASINTGGETEAFF TGTGCCAGCATTAACACAGGGGGGGAAACTGAAGCTTTCTTT
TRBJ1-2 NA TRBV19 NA CASIPLRAGYGYTF TGTGCCAGTATCCCTCTCAGGGCAGGCTATGGCTACACCTTC
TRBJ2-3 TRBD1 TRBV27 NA CASSWDRVGDTQYF TGTGCCAGCAGTTGGGACAGGGTAGGGGATACGCAGTATTTT
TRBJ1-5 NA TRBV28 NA CASSFSHFPQPQHF TGTGCCAGCAGTTTTTCCCACTTCCCTCAGCCCCAGCATTTT
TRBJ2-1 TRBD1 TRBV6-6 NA CASSSDRAGHEQFF TGTGCCAGCAGCTCCGACAGGGCCGGGCATGAGCAGTTCTTC
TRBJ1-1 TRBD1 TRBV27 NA CASSPGQGLSTEAFF TGTGCCAGCAGTCCCGGACAGGGACTGAGCACTGAAGCTTTCTTT
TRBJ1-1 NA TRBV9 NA CASSVGTQNTEAFF TGTGCCAGCAGCGTCGGGACACAGAACACTGAAGCTTTCTTT
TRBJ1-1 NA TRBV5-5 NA CASRPRGIYMNTEAFF TGTGCCAGCAGGCCCCGGGGGATCTACATGAACACTGAAGCTTTCTTT
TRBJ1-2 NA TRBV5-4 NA CASSLEREIYGYTF TGTGCCAGCAGCTTGGAGAGGGAGATCTATGGCTACACCTTC
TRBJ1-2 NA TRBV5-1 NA CASSLTNTNYGYTF TGCGCCAGCAGCTTGACCAACACTAACTATGGCTACACCTTC
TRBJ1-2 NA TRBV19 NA CADTPGGRPPSYGYTF TGTGCCGACACGCCGGGAGGGAGGCCGCCTTCGTATGGCTACACCTTC
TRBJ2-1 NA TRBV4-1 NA CASSQVAGNYNEQFF TGCGCCAGCAGCCAAGTAGCCGGGAACTACAATGAGCAGTTCTTC
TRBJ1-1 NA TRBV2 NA CASSEDERMNTEAFF TGTGCCAGCAGTGAAGACGAGCGAATGAACACTGAAGCTTTCTTT
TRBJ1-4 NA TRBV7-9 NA CASRAGSPNEKLFF TGTGCCAGCCGCGCCGGGTCACCTAATGAAAAACTGTTTTTT